Below, 11 T cell receptor beta chains from the same sample are listed, as sequenced in a study of OX40 agonist ivuxolimab in advanced cancers. This table comes from immunoSEQ multiplex PCR, and its TCRdb copy is limited to in-frame clones, with some not included. The sample consists of over 55,000 clones, 75% to 90% of them appearing once. The sample was CD4+ or CD8+ T cells sorted from blood, taken in a trial of the OX40 agonist ivuxolimab. The receptors come from an adult with an advanced solid tumor such as melanoma, head and neck, liver or kidney cancer.

The V gene is TRBV4-1, the J gene TRBJ2-1; 10 positions match TRBD2. This CDR3 is 18 amino acids long. Germline CDR1 is MGHRA and CDR2 is YSYEKL. J lost 4 bases, V lost 0 bases, and 9 bases had no gene match. For the CDR3, the DNA is TGCGCCAGCAGCCAAGAGGGAGCACTAGCGGGGCCTTACAATGAGCAGTTCTTC. Translating gives CASSQEGALAGPYNEQFF.

This clone appeared once. This rearrangement joins TRBV7-2 to TRBJ2-7, with TRBD2 identical over 8 bases. This CDR3 is 14 amino acids long. The J segment lost 6 bases and the V segment lost 2 bases, leaving 6 bases of the junction unmatched. Germline CDR1 SGHTA, CDR2 FQGNSA. CDR3 amino acids: CASSLIARGGEQYF. The CDR3 nucleotides read TGTGCCAGCAGCTTAATCGCCCGGGGGGGCGAGCAGTACTTC.

The chain has TRBV19 and TRBJ2-1; TRBD1 aligns across 11 bases. Unmatched junction bases numbered 3, after V lost 3 bases and J lost 5 bases. Germline V CDR1 and CDR2: LNHDA, SQIVND (reference sequence). The CDR3 totals 15 residues. CDR3 sequence reads: CASSMTGQGDNEQFF. CDR3 DNA: TGTGCCAGTAGTATGACGGGACAGGGGGACAATGAGCAGTTCTTC. The whole variable domain, remainder taken from reference TRBV19 and TRBJ2-1, is DGGITQSPKYLFRKEGQNVTLSCEQNLNHDAMYWYRQDPGQGLRLIYYSQIVNDFQKGDIAEGYSVSREKKESFPLTVTSAQKNPTAFYLCASSMTGQGDNEQFFGPGTRLTVL.

The gene calls are TRBV6-1 and TRBJ1-1, with D maybe TRBD1 (5 bases). The length of the CDR3 is 13 residues. Germline CDR1 and CDR2: MNHNS and SASEGT. Between the trimmed V and J ends, which lost 7 bases and 5 bases, there was a span of 14 bases. This CDR3 is CASIRQSVTEAFF. As DNA, the CDR3 is TGTGCCAGCATTAGACAGTCTGTAACTGAAGCTTTCTTT.

The gene calls are TRBV7-2 and TRBJ2-1, with 8 positions matching TRBD2. J gave up 0 bases and V 6 bases, and 13 bases lay outside the gene matches. This CDR3 spans 18 amino acids. Germline CDR1 and CDR2: SGHTA and FQGNSA. CDR3 residues: CASSLGFSGASSYNEQFF. CDR3 DNA sequence: TGTGCCAGCAGTCTAGGCTTTAGCGGGGCTAGCTCCTACAATGAGCAGTTCTTC.

The V gene is TRBV5-1, the J gene TRBJ2-5, with TRBD1 identical over 9 bases. The tail of the sequence fits TRBJ2-7 better, so the J call may be wrong. CDR1 and CDR2 (germline): SGHRS, YFSETQ. CDR3 length: 15 residues. The DNA for the CDR3 is TGCGCCAGCAGCCCGGGACAGGGAAGACCCTACGAGCAGTACTTC. This codes for CASSPGQGRPYEQYF.

CDR3 DNA: TGTGCCAGCTCACCAAGGCCTAGCGGGAGCTGGACAGATACGCAGTATTTT. Amino acid sequence: CASSPRPSGSWTDTQYF. The chain joins TRBV18 to TRBJ2-3; 10 nucleotides align to TRBD2. J was trimmed by 3 bases and V by 2 bases; bases with no gene match: 8. Germline CDR1 and CDR2: KGHSH and LQKENI. The length of the CDR3 is 17 residues.

The chain is built from TRBV20-1 and TRBJ2-3, with unresolved D. Germline values: CDR1 DFQATT, CDR2 SNEGSKA (reference sequence). The CDR3 has 11 residues. With 0 bases removed from V and 5 bases from J, the gap between germline ends came to 3 bases. The CDR3 bases are TGCAGTGCTAGAGATCGAGATACGCAGTATTTT. Its protein product is CSARDRDTQYF.

This chain uses TRBV5-8 with TRBJ1-5, with no clear D. V shed 0 bases and J shed 3 bases, with 10 bases lying between them. In germline, CDR1 is SGHTS, CDR2 YDEGEE. CDR3 length equals 15 residues. CDR3 loop: CASSLARIPNQPQHF. CDR3 bases: TGTGCCAGCAGCTTGGCGAGGATTCCCAATCAGCCCCAGCATTTT.

In nucleotides, the CDR3 is TGCGCCAGCAGCTTGGCCCCTAGCGGGAGGGCCGGGGAGACCCAGTACTTC. Protein: CASSLAPSGRAGETQYF. The rearrangement joins TRBV5-1 to TRBJ2-5; 12 positions agree with TRBD2. The CDR3 is 17 amino acids. V lost 0 bases to trimming and J lost 5 bases; unmatched junction nucleotides: 8. CDR1 is SGHRS and CDR2 is YFSETQ in the germline V gene.

The V gene is TRBV5-6, the J gene TRBJ1-3; tentatively, D is TRBD1 (5 bases). Germline CDR1 reads SGHDT; CDR2 reads YYEEEE. This CDR3 spans 16 amino acids. Trimming left V 3 bases short and J 0 bases short, with 13 bases between. The chain's CDR3 is CASSWGDLYSGNTIYF. The CDR3 coding sequence is TGTGCCAGCAGCTGGGGGGACCTTTACTCTGGAAACACCATATATTTT.